This T cell receptor (beta chain) was sequenced in a study of blood T cell repertoires in COVID-19. About the study: Specimens from acute and convalescent COVID-19 originated in the United States, Italy and Spain. T cells, B-cell-depleted T cells, or PBMCs supplied cDNA or gDNA.

This CDR3 contains 16 residues. Germline CDR1 and CDR2: LNHDA and SQIVND (reference sequence). Trimming stripped 3 bases from V and 5 bases from J, with 19 bases between. As handled by the study authors: Using reference gene primer amplification, nucleated cell counts were estimated. The repertoire was sequenced with immunoSEQ multiplex PCR; TCRdb's copy has only in-frame clones and lacks some. That table is the source of V, J and clone size, and D and trimming were worked out from the DNA. The sample has roughly 57,000 clones; around 90% are singletons. What was sequenced was peripheral blood. J is TRBJ1-1 and V is TRBV19, with a tentative D call TRBD1 (5 bases). The TCR originated in a human donor in a cohort sampled during active COVID-19. The CDR3 region has the DNA TGTGCCAGTAGTATTGGGCAGTTCTCGGGGGTGACTGAAGCTTTCTTT. Translation gives CASSIGQFSGVTEAFF.